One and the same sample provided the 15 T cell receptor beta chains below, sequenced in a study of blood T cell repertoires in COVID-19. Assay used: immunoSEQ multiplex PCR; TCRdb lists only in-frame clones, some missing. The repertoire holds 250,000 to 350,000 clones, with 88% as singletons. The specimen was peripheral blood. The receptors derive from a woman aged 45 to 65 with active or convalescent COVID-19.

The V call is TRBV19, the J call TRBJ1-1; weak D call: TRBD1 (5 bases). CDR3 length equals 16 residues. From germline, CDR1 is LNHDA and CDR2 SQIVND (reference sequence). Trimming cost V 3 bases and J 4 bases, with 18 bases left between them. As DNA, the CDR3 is TGTGCCAGTAGTATGGGGCCAGGCATGGGGGGCACTGAAGCTTTCTTT. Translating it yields CASSMGPGMGGTEAFF.

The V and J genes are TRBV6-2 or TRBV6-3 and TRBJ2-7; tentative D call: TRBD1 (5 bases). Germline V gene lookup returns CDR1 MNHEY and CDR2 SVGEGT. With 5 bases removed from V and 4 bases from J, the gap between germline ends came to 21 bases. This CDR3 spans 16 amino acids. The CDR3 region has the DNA TGTGCCAGCAGTACCCTGACAGCCCCTTCCCCGTACGAGCAGTACTTC. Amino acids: CASSTLTAPSPYEQYF.

CDR3: CASSLQGVQETQYF. As DNA, the CDR3 is TGTGCCAGCAGCTTACAGGGAGTCCAAGAGACCCAGTACTTC. This chain links TRBV9 with TRBJ2-5, with a possible D match to TRBD1 (6 bases). The V end was cut by 4 bases, the J end by 1 base, with 11 bases between. The CDR3 covers 14 residues. Per the germline V gene, CDR1 is SGDLS and CDR2 is YYNGEE.

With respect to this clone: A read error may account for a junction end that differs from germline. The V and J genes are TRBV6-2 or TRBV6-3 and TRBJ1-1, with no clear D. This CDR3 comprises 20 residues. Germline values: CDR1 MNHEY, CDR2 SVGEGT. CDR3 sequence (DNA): TGTGCCAGCAGTCACTCGACCCTTTCACTTCGGCATCGGGTGAGGGCTGAAGCTTTCTTT. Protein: CASSHSTLSLRHRVRAEAFF.

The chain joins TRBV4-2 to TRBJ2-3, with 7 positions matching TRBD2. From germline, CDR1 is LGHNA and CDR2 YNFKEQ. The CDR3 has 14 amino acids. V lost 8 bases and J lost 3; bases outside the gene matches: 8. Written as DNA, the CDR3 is TGTGCCAGCCGGTCGATGGGGGGGACAGATACGCAGTATTTT. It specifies CASRSMGGTDTQYF.

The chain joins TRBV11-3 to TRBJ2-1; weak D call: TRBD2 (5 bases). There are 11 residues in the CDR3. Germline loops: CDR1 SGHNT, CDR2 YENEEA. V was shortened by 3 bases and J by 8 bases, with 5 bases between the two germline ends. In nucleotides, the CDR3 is TGTGCCAGCAGCTTGCGGGATGAGCAGTTCTTC. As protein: CASSLRDEQFF.

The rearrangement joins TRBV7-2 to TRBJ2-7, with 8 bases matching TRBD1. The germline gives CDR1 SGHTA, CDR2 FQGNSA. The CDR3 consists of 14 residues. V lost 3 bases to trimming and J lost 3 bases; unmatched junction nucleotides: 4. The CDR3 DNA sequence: TGTGCCAGCAGCTTGGTAGACAGGGGCTACGAGCAGTACTTC. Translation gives CASSLVDRGYEQYF.

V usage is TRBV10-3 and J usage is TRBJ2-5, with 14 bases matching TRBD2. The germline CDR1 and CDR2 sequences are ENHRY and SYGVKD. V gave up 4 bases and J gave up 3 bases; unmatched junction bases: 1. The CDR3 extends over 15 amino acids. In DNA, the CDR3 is TGTGCCATCAGTGTGGGACTAGCGGGGGAAGAGACCCAGTACTTC. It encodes CAISVGLAGEETQYF.

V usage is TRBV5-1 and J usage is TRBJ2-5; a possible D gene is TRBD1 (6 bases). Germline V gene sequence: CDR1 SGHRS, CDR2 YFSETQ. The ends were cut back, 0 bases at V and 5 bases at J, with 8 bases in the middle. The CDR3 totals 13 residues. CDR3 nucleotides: TGCGCCAGCAGCTTGGAGGGGGTGGAGACCCAGTACTTC. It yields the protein CASSLEGVETQYF.

DNA for the CDR3: TGTGCCTGGAGTCATCTAGGACCTAGGGGTTCACCCCTCCACTTT. Encoded protein: CAWSHLGPRGSPLHF. The chain recombines TRBV30 with TRBJ1-6, with D possibly being TRBD1 (5 bases). Germline V gene sequence: CDR1 GTSNPN, CDR2 SVGIG (reference sequence). V was shortened by 2 bases and J by 9 bases, with 17 bases between the two germline ends. This CDR3 has 15 residues.

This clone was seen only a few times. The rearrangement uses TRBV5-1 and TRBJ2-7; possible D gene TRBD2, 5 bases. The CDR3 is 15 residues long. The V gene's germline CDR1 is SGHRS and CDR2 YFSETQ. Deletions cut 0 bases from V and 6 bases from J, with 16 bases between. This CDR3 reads CASSLGGYSRGEQYF. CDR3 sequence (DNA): TGCGCCAGCAGCTTGGGCGGGTATAGCCGCGGCGAGCAGTACTTC.

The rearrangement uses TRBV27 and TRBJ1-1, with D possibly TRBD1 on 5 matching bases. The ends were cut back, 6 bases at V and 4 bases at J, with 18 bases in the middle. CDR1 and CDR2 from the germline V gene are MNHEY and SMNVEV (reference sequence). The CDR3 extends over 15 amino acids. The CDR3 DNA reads TGTGCCAGCAGGGGGAGCGGGGCAGGGAGCACTGAAGCTTTCTTT. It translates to CASRGSGAGSTEAFF.

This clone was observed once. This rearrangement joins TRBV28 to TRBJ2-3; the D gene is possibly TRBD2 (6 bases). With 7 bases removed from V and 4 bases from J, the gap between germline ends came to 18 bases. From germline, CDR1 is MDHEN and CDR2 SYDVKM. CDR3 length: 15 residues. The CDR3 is CASTMASDRADTQYF. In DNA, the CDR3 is TGTGCCAGCACTATGGCTAGCGATAGGGCAGATACGCAGTATTTT.

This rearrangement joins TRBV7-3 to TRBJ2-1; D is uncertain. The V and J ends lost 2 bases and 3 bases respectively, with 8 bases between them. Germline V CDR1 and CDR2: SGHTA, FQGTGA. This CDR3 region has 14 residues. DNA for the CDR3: TGTGCCAGCAGCTTATCCGGTTTCTACAATGAGCAGTTCTTC. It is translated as CASSLSGFYNEQFF.

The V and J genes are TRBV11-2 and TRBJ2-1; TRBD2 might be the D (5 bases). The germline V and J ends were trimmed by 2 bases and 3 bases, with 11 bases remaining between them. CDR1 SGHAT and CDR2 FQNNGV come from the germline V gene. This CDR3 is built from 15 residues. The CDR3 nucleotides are TGTGCCAGCAGCTTATGGTCCGGGATCTACAATGAGCAGTTCTTC. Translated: CASSLWSGIYNEQFF.